The 32 T cell receptor beta chains presented below share a single source sample, sequenced in a study of regulatory T cells in long-lasting Graves disease. Arm-PCR of CDR3 regions and iRepertoire HTBI primers were used to build TCR beta libraries. TCRdb reprocessed the multiplex PCR reads via MiXCR and lists one record per CDR3 protein. The sample has roughly 300,000 distinct CDR3 sequences; 20% are singletons. Specified time point: persistent/refractory GD, antithyroid drugs over 5 years with positive TRAb. TCR sequences were obtained from RNA taken from PBMCs. Specimen: peripheral blood mononuclear cells (PBMCs), collected when the disease was refractory, from a patient treated with antithyroid drugs. The receptors come from a female donor with Graves disease.

This clonotype has ten or more counts. The chain has TRBV30 and TRBJ1-4; 7 nucleotides match TRBD1. Germline V CDR1 and CDR2: GTSNPN, SVGIG (reference sequence). V shed 3 bases and J 8 bases; nucleotides not matched to a gene: 9. CDR3 size: 14 residues. The CDR3, as DNA: TGTGCCTGGAGAGGGGGCGGAGGGGGAGAAAAACTGTTTTTT. It codes for CAWRGGGGGEKLFF.

This clonotype has a count of ten or more. V is TRBV18 and J is TRBJ2-7; TRBD1 might be the D (5 bases). The CDR3 runs to 12 residues. Trimming left V 3 bases short and J 5 bases short, with 8 bases between. Germline CDR1 and CDR2: KGHSH and LQKENI. The DNA of the CDR3 is TGTGCCAGCTCACCGCAGGGTGACGAGCAGTACTTC. Protein: CASSPQGDEQYF.

This chain connects TRBV10-3 to TRBJ1-2, with D tentatively TRBD1 (6 bases). V dropped 6 bases and J dropped 0 bases, with 17 bases sitting between them. The CDR3 consists of 16 residues. Germline V lookup: CDR1 ENHRY, CDR2 SYGVKD. The CDR3 sequence is CAIRDSGPPTNYGYTF. The CDR3 DNA sequence: TGTGCCATCAGGGACAGTGGTCCCCCGACTAACTATGGCTACACCTTC.

J is TRBJ2-2 and V is TRBV20-1; 14 nucleotides match TRBD2. The J segment lost 5 bases and the V segment lost 6 bases, leaving 5 bases of the junction unmatched. The CDR3 is 15 residues long. CDR1 and CDR2 from the germline V gene are DFQATT and SNEGSKA (reference sequence). CDR3 DNA sequence: TGCAGTGCGGGACTAGCGGGAGTCGGGACCGGGGAGCTGTTTTTT. This codes for CSAGLAGVGTGELFF.

This clonotype has a count of ten or more. The chain carries TRBV12-3 or TRBV12-4 and TRBJ2-7, with TRBD1 as a possible D gene (7 bases). The CDR3 covers 14 residues. V lost 5 bases to trimming and J lost 3 bases, with 14 bases between them. CDR3 DNA sequence: TGTGCCAGCAGTCCCGCGGGACAGCTCTACGAGCAGTACTTC. Protein product: CASSPAGQLYEQYF.

In this sample, this clonotype turned up a few times. The chain recombines TRBV3-1 with TRBJ1-5, with a weak D call TRBD1 (5 bases). CDR3 length equals 15 residues. V gave up 3 bases and J gave up 1 base, with 10 bases separating them. Looked up from germline, CDR1 is LGHDT and CDR2 is YNNKEL (reference sequence). The CDR3 reads CASSQVQGSNQPQHF. The CDR3 DNA reads TGTGCCAGCAGCCAGGTCCAGGGAAGCAATCAGCCCCAGCATTTT.

This clonotype was detected ten times or more. This chain links TRBV28 with TRBJ2-4; the D gene is possibly TRBD2 (6 bases). V dropped 2 bases and J dropped 6 bases, with 14 bases sitting between them. Germline V gene data show CDR1 as MDHEN and CDR2 as SYDVKM. The CDR3 runs 15 residues. The CDR3 DNA follows: TGTGCCAGCAGTTTAGGGACGTTGGGAGGAAACATTCAGTACTTC. Protein sequence: CASSLGTLGGNIQYF.

Ten or more counts support this clonotype. The chain has TRBV5-6 and TRBJ1-2, with unresolved D. The germline CDR1 and CDR2 sequences are SGHDT and YYEEEE. The CDR3 sequence is 12 residues long. V lost 1 base and J 10 bases, leaving 11 bases between the germline ends. DNA for the CDR3: TGTGCCAGCAGCTTGTGGACGTCGGACTACACCTTC. It is translated as CASSLWTSDYTF.

Only a few counts were recorded for this clonotype. The chain carries TRBV29-1 and TRBJ1-1, with D possibly matching TRBD1 (6 bases). The germline V gene encodes CDR1 SQVTM and CDR2 ANQGSEA. With 6 bases removed from V and 7 bases from J, the gap between germline ends came to 9 bases. The length of the CDR3 is 10 residues. The CDR3: CSVAQGEAFF. In DNA form, the CDR3 reads TGCAGCGTAGCACAGGGTGAAGCTTTCTTT. Complete variable domain (other parts from reference TRBV29-1 and TRBJ1-1): SAVISQKPSRDICQRGTSLTIQCQVDSQVTMMFWYRQQPGQSLTLIATANQGSEATYESGFVIDKFPISRPNLTFSTLTVSNMSPEDSSIYLCSVAQGEAFFGQGTRLTVV.

This clonotype was found a few times. The gene calls are TRBV20-1 and TRBJ1-5; TRBD1 matches 8 bases. This CDR3 comprises 16 residues. CDR1 is DFQATT, CDR2 SNEGSKA, per germline (reference sequence). Trimming removed 4 bases from V and 11 bases from J; junction bases left unmatched: 19. This CDR3 reads CSATRGTGRLREAQHF. The CDR3, as DNA: TGCAGTGCTACGCGAGGGACAGGCCGGTTGAGAGAAGCCCAGCATTTT.

The table lists this clonotype with a few counts. The V gene is TRBV24-1, the J gene TRBJ1-4; 7 positions match TRBD1. The CDR3 sequence is 16 residues long. Germline V gene sequence: CDR1 KGHDR, CDR2 SFDVKD. Trimming at V came to 7 bases and at J to 5 bases, leaving 12 bases not matched to a gene. CDR3 sequence: CATSLKTGWENEKLFF. The CDR3 bases are TGTGCCACCAGCTTAAAGACAGGGTGGGAGAATGAAAAACTGTTTTTT.

The table lists this clonotype with many counts. This chain connects TRBV20-1 to TRBJ1-2, with a tentative D call TRBD1 (6 bases). Germline V gene lookup returns CDR1 DFQATT and CDR2 SNEGSKA (reference sequence). The CDR3 covers 13 residues. V gave up 6 bases and J gave up 6 bases, with 17 bases separating them. CDR3 region: CSAGAFLADGYTF. DNA for the CDR3: TGCAGTGCGGGGGCCTTCCTGGCGGATGGCTACACCTTC.

This clonotype occurred many times. The genes are TRBV18 and TRBJ2-5; a weak D match, TRBD1 (5 bases). V dropped 4 bases and J dropped 0 bases, with 12 bases sitting between them. The CDR3 extends over 15 amino acids. Germline V gene sequence: CDR1 KGHSH, CDR2 LQKENI. DNA for the CDR3: TGTGCCAGCTCACGGAATCTGGGGCACCAAGAGACCCAGTACTTC. This translates into CASSRNLGHQETQYF.

V and J are TRBV2 and TRBJ2-4; TRBD1 agrees at 11 bases. This CDR3 contains 16 residues. Trimming removed 6 bases from V and 3 bases from J; junction bases left unmatched: 7. Germline-derived CDR1 and CDR2 are SNHLY and FYNNEI. DNA of the CDR3: TGTGCCAGCAGCCCGGACAGGGGGCTGGTCAAAAACATTCAGTACTTC. Translated, it gives CASSPDRGLVKNIQYF.

This clonotype appeared many times. This CDR3 reads CASSTQWGVTEAFF. The CDR3 bases are TGTGCCAGCAGTACGCAATGGGGGGTTACTGAAGCTTTCTTT. The V and J genes are TRBV28 and TRBJ1-1, with D maybe TRBD1 (5 bases). Germline V gives CDR1 MDHEN, CDR2 SYDVKM. V was clipped by 5 bases and J by 5 bases, with 15 bases between them. The CDR3 loop spans 14 amino acids.

The chain has TRBV19 and TRBJ2-5; D uncertain. V was shortened by 8 bases and J by 0 bases, with 13 bases between the two germline ends. Germline CDR1 is LNHDA and CDR2 is SQIVND (reference sequence). The CDR3 runs 14 residues. The CDR3 nucleotides are TGTGCCAGTTCGGTCAAGGCGGACCAAGAGACCCAGTACTTC. It encodes CASSVKADQETQYF.

This clonotype was detected a few times. The V call is TRBV7-2, the J call TRBJ2-7; 9 nucleotides align to TRBD2. From germline, CDR1 is SGHTA and CDR2 FQGNSA. This CDR3 is 14 amino acids long. V gave up 5 bases and J gave up 4 bases; unmatched junction bases: 6. CDR3 loop: CASSPGLARYEQYF. DNA of the CDR3: TGTGCCAGCAGCCCGGGACTAGCAAGATACGAGCAGTACTTC.

The chain has TRBV30 and TRBJ1-6; weak D call: TRBD1 (5 bases). Germline assignment: CDR1 GTSNPN and CDR2 SVGIG (reference sequence). This CDR3 has 13 amino acids. V gave up 2 bases and J gave up 11 bases, with 13 bases separating them. The CDR3 region is CAWSRDRFTPLHF. In nucleotides, the CDR3 is TGTGCCTGGAGTAGGGACCGGTTCACACCCCTCCACTTT.

The V and J genes are TRBV2 and TRBJ1-1, with 9 bases that match TRBD1. The CDR3 spans 16 residues. The ends lost 8 bases at V and 4 bases at J; junction bases unmatched: 14. Germline values: CDR1 SNHLY, CDR2 FYNNEI. The CDR3 coding sequence is TGTGCCAGCCGAGTCCCGGGACAGGGTAAGGGCACTGAAGCTTTCTTT. It codes for CASRVPGQGKGTEAFF. The full variable domain, with the rest looked up from reference TRBV2 and TRBJ1-1, is EPEVTQTPSHQVTQMGQEVILRCVPISNHLYFYWYRQILGQKVEFLVSFYNNEISEKSEIFDDQFSVERPDGSNFTLKIRSTKLEDSAMYFCASRVPGQGKGTEAFFGQGTRLTVV.

This clonotype was counted between two and nine times. The rearrangement links TRBV5-1 to TRBJ1-1; perhaps TRBD1 as D (6 bases). Trimming pared 0 bases from V and 3 bases from J, leaving 15 bases between. From germline, CDR1 is SGHRS and CDR2 YFSETQ. The CDR3 runs 16 residues. Here the CDR3 DNA reads TGCGCCAGCAGCTTGGCACCAATTGACAGGCACACTGAAGCTTTCTTT. Its protein is CASSLAPIDRHTEAFF.

At least ten counts were recorded for this clonotype. The V and J genes are TRBV30 and TRBJ1-2, with TRBD1 matching over 9 bases. The CDR3 has 12 amino acids. V was pared by 5 bases and J by 7 bases, with 5 bases of the junction left unmatched. CDR1 is GTSNPN and CDR2 is SVGIG in the germline V gene (reference sequence). CDR3 sequence reads: CAWQDRGSGYTF. The CDR3 nucleotides are TGTGCCTGGCAAGACAGGGGGTCTGGCTACACCTTC.

This chain links TRBV10-3 with TRBJ1-6; 8 positions match TRBD1. V lost 3 bases to trimming and J lost 6 bases; unmatched junction nucleotides: 4. CDR1 and CDR2 (germline): ENHRY, SYGVKD. The CDR3 runs to 15 residues. The CDR3 protein is CAISESDRANSPLHF. The CDR3 region has the DNA TGTGCCATCAGTGAATCGGACAGGGCTAATTCACCCCTCCACTTT.

The table lists this clonotype with a few counts. The V and J genes are TRBV7-2 and TRBJ2-7, with D tentatively TRBD1 (6 bases). Trimming cost V 4 bases and J 4 bases, with 17 bases left between them. The germline V gene has CDR1 SGHTA and CDR2 FQGNSA. CDR3 length: 15 amino acids. The CDR3 nucleotides read TGTGCCAGCAGCTACAAACCGGGACACGGGTACGAGCAGTACTTC. Protein: CASSYKPGHGYEQYF.

The table lists this clonotype with many counts. V and J are TRBV2 and TRBJ2-5; 8 nucleotides match TRBD2. This CDR3 comprises 16 residues. The trim removed 2 bases at V and 4 bases at J, leaving 9 bases unmatched. Germline V gene sequence: CDR1 SNHLY, CDR2 FYNNEI. The CDR3 DNA sequence: TGTGCCAGCAGTGAAAGGCCCGGGGGGGCTCGAGAGACCCAGTACTTC. Protein: CASSERPGGARETQYF.

A few counts support this clonotype. At one boundary the junction diverges from the germline segment, which might be a read error. The genes are TRBV7-9 and TRBJ2-5, with a weak D call TRBD2 (6 bases). TRBJ2-7 explains the end of the DNA better; the J call may be wrong. This CDR3 has 12 residues. In germline, CDR1 is SEHNR, CDR2 FQNEAQ (reference sequence). The CDR3 sequence is CANSLAEDEQYF. CDR3 nucleotides: TGTGCCAACAGCTTAGCGGAGGACGAGCAGTACTTC.

This chain links TRBV7-9 with TRBJ1-2; TRBD1 is a possible D gene (5 bases). With 5 bases removed from V and 4 bases from J, the gap between germline ends came to 17 bases. Germline values: CDR1 SEHNR, CDR2 FQNEAQ (reference sequence). There are 15 residues in the CDR3. CDR3 residues: CASSPLVGRVYGYTF. The CDR3 DNA sequence: TGTGCCAGCAGCCCCTTGGTGGGCAGGGTCTATGGCTACACCTTC.

The chain has TRBV30 and TRBJ2-2; TRBD2 matches at 7 bases. The CDR3 loop spans 15 amino acids. CDR1 is GTSNPN, CDR2 SVGIG, per germline (reference sequence). The V gene end was trimmed by 4 bases and the J gene end by 0 bases; junction bases not matched to a gene: 5. The DNA for the CDR3 is TGTGCCTGGAAAGCTAGCGGAACGAACACCGGGGAGCTGTTTTTT. It translates to CAWKASGTNTGELFF.

This chain links TRBV3-1 with TRBJ2-5, with D possibly being TRBD2 (6 bases). The length of the CDR3 is 15 residues. Trimming took 2 bases from V and 1 from J, leaving 11 bases between them. In germline, CDR1 is LGHDT, CDR2 YNNKEL (reference sequence). The CDR3 DNA reads TGTGCCAGCAGCCAATCGGTGCGGGGCCAAGAGACCCAGTACTTC. It translates to CASSQSVRGQETQYF.

This clonotype was observed at least ten times. The V gene is TRBV27, the J gene TRBJ1-5; 8 nucleotides match TRBD1. Per the germline V gene, CDR1 is MNHEY and CDR2 is SMNVEV (reference sequence). The trim removed 6 bases at V and 5 bases at J, leaving 6 bases unmatched. The CDR3 consists of 14 residues. As DNA, the CDR3 is TGTGCCAGCAGCTCTCAGGGGGCGTATCAGCCCCAGCATTTT. Encoded protein: CASSSQGAYQPQHF.

At least ten counts were recorded for this clonotype. The chain combines TRBV11-2 with TRBJ1-2, with 9 bases identical to TRBD1. CDR1 and CDR2 from the germline V gene are SGHAT and FQNNGV. Trimming removed 5 bases from V and 7 bases from J; junction bases left unmatched: 8. The CDR3 contains 14 residues. The CDR3 sequence is CASSAPGTGFGYTF. Written as DNA, the CDR3 is TGTGCCAGCAGCGCCCCCGGGACAGGGTTTGGCTACACCTTC.

In this sample, this clonotype turned up many times. The rearrangement links TRBV28 to TRBJ1-1; 12 bases align to TRBD1. The germline CDR1 and CDR2 sequences are MDHEN and SYDVKM. V shed 2 bases, J shed 5 bases, and the junction held 3 bases outside the gene matches. The CDR3 sequence is 15 residues long. The CDR3 nucleotides read TGTGCCAGCAGTTTAGGGACAGGGGGCGCGACTGAAGCTTTCTTT. It translates to CASSLGTGGATEAFF.

This clonotype was counted many times. The CDR3 reads CASSPTAIDRGANYGYTF. CDR3 in DNA: TGTGCCAGCAGTCCCACAGCCATAGACAGGGGGGCTAACTATGGCTACACCTTC. The chain uses TRBV28 and TRBJ1-2; TRBD1 aligns across 9 bases. The V segment lost 5 bases and the J segment 0 bases; nucleotides outside the gene matches: 13. CDR1 is MDHEN and CDR2 is SYDVKM in the germline V gene. The CDR3 contains 18 residues.